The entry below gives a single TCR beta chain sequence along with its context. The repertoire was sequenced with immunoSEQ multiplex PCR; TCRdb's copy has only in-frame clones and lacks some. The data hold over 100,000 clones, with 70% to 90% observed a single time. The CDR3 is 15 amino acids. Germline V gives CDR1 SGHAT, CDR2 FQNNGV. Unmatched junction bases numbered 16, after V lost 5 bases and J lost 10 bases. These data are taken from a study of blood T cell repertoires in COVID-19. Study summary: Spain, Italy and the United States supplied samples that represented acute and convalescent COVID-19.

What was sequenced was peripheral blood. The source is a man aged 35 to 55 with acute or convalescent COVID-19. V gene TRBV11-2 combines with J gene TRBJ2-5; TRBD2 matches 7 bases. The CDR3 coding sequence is TGTGCCAGCAGCCTGGGGGGGACTAAACAGAGTAGCCAGTACTTC. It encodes CASSLGGTKQSSQYF.